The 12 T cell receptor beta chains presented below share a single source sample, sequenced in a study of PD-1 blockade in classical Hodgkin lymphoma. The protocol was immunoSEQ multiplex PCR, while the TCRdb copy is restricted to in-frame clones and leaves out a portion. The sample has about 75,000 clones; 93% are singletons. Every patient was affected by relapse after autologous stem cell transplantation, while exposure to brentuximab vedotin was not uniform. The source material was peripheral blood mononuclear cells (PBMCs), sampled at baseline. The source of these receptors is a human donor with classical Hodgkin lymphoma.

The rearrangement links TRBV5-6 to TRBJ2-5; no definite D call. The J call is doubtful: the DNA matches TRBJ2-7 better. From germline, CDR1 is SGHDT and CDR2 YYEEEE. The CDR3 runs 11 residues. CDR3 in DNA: TGTGCCAGCAGCTTCACCTACGAGCAGTACTTC. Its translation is CASSFTYEQYF.

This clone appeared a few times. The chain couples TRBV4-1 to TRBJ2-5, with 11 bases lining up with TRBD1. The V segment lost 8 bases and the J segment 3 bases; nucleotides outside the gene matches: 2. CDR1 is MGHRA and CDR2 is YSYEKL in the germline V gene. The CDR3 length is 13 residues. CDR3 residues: CASGTGGKETQYF. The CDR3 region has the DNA TGCGCCAGCGGGACAGGGGGAAAAGAGACCCAGTACTTC.

In nucleotides, the CDR3 is TGTGCCAGCACCGGGGGGACAGACCCCTACGAGCAGTACTTC. Its translation is CASTGGTDPYEQYF. V usage is TRBV6-1 and J usage is TRBJ2-7; D possibly uses TRBD1 or TRBD2 (7 bases each). The V end lost 7 bases, the J end lost 2 bases, and 15 bases lay between the germline ends. The length of the CDR3 is 14 residues. Germline V gene data show CDR1 as MNHNS and CDR2 as SASEGT.

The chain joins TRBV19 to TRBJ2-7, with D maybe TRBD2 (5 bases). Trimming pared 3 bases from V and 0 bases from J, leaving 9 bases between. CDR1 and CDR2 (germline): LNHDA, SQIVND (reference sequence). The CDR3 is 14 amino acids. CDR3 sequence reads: CASSIDYLSYEQYF. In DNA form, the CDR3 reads TGTGCCAGTAGTATCGACTATCTCTCCTACGAGCAGTACTTC.

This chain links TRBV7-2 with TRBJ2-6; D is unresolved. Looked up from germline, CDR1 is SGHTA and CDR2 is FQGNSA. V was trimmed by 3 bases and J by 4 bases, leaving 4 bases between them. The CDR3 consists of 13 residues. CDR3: CASSFFGANVLTF. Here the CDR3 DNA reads TGTGCCAGCAGCTTCTTCGGGGCCAACGTCCTGACTTTC.

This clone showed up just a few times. In nucleotides, the CDR3 is TGCGCCAGCAGCCAAGATCGTCTGTGGGGGCAGCACACTGAAGCTTTCTTT. Translated, it gives CASSQDRLWGQHTEAFF. This chain links TRBV4-1 with TRBJ1-1; D may be TRBD1 (6 bases). The CDR3 extends over 17 amino acids. Per germline, CDR1 MGHRA and CDR2 YSYEKL. Deletions cut 0 bases from V and 3 bases from J, with 17 bases between.

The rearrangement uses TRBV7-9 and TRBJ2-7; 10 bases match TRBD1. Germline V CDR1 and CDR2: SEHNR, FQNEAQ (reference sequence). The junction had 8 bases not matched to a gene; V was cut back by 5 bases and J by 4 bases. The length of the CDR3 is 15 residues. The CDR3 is CASSPWGQGLYEQYF. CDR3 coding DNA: TGTGCCAGCAGCCCCTGGGGACAGGGGCTATACGAGCAGTACTTC.

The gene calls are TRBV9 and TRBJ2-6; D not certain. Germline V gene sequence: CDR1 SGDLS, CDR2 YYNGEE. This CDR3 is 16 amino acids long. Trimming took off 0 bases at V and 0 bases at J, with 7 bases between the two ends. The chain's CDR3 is CASSVALISGANVLTF. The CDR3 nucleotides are TGTGCCAGCAGCGTAGCTCTTATCTCTGGGGCCAACGTCCTGACTTTC.

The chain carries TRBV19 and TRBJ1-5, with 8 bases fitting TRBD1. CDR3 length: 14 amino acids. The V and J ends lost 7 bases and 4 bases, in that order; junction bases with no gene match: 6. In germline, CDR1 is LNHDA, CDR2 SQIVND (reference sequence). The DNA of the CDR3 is TGTGCCAGTACCGGGACAGGTTTTAATCAGCCCCAGCATTTT. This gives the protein CASTGTGFNQPQHF.

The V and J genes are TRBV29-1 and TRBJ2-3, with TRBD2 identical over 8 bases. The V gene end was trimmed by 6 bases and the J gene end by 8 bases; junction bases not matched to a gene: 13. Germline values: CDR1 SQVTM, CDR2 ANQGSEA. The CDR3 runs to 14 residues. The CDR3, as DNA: TGCAGCGTGCCCGGGGTAGCGGGAAGATTTACGCAGTATTTT. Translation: CSVPGVAGRFTQYF.

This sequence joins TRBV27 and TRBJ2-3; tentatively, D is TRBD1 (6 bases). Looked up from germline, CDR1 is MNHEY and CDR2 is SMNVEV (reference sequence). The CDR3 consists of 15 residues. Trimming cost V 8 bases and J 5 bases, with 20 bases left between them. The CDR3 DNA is TGTGCCAGCCTGAACCTCCGGGACACGAGAGATACGCAGTATTTT. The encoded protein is CASLNLRDTRDTQYF.

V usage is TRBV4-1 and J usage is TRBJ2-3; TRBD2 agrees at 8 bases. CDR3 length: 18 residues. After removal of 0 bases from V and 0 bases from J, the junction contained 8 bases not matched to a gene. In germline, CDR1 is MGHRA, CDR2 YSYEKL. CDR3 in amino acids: CASSQESGASGSTDTQYF. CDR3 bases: TGCGCCAGCAGCCAAGAATCCGGGGCTAGCGGGAGCACAGATACGCAGTATTTT.